These T cell receptor beta chains were read from a single sample in a study of cytomegalovirus exposure and HLA in healthy donors. Assay: immunoSEQ multiplex PCR; the TCRdb copy retains only in-frame clones and omits some. This repertoire shows 170,000 or so clones, around 86% found once; its top ten account for about 1.6%. The material sequenced was PBMCs. Source of these receptors: a man over 45 in good health and CMV-seronegative. The CDR3 runs from the conserved cysteine through the conserved F or W. A D gene is named only where the DNA matches it firmly. Clone size is stated in some rows and not others, as once, few, many or a class when expanded.

DNA,CDR3,size,D,V,J
TGTGCCAGCAGCTTAATGTTGGGAGGTGAGCAGTTCTTC,CASSLMLGGEQFF,NA,NA,TRBV7-3,TRBJ2-1
TGTGCCAGCAGCTTGAGTATACGGGGGGGCCGCAACGGGGAGCTGTTTTTT,CASSLSIRGGRNGELFF,NA,TRBD2,TRBV5-4,TRBJ2-2
TGTGCCAGCAGCTTACGGCAGGGGAACGAGCAGTACTTC,CASSLRQGNEQYF,NA,NA,TRBV7-9,TRBJ2-7
TGTGCCAGCAGTGAGCTGGGGTGGGGCGAAAAACTGTTTTTT,CASSELGWGEKLFF,few,NA,TRBV27,TRBJ1-4
TGTGCCAGTAGTTCTCGCCACAGGGGTGAAAAACTGTTTTTT,CASSSRHRGEKLFF,NA,TRBD1,TRBV19,TRBJ1-4
TGTGCCAGCAGTGAATATAGGGGCTATGGCTACACCTTC,CASSEYRGYGYTF,NA,NA,TRBV25-1,TRBJ1-2
TGCGCCAGCAGCTTGGAGTCAGGGGTTGGTTTGAGCTACACCTTC,CASSLESGVGLSYTF,once,NA,TRBV5-1,TRBJ1-2
TGTGCCAGCAGCTTTGGCGGGAGCACCGGGGAGCTGTTTTTT,CASSFGGSTGELFF,NA,TRBD2,TRBV5-4,TRBJ2-2
TGTGCCAGCAGCGTTCCTCAGGGGCGTGAGCAGTACTTC,CASSVPQGREQYF,few,NA,TRBV5-6,TRBJ2-7
TGTGCCACCAGATGGGGAGGAGAGTATGGCTACACCTTC,CATRWGGEYGYTF,once,NA,TRBV7-9,TRBJ1-2
TGTGCCAGCAGCTCCAGGACAGCTAACTATGGCTACACCTTC,CASSSRTANYGYTF,NA,NA,TRBV7-9,TRBJ1-2
TGTGCCAGCTCACCAACGACAGGGCTCGGCACTGAAGCTTTCTTT,CASSPTTGLGTEAFF,NA,TRBD1,TRBV18,TRBJ1-1
TGTGCCAGCAGCACTAGGGGGGGAGGCGGGTACAATGAGCAGTTCTTC,CASSTRGGGGYNEQFF,NA,NA,TRBV9,TRBJ2-1
TGTGCCATCAGTGGAGCGGGACAGGGCAATCAGCCCCAGCATTTT,CAISGAGQGNQPQHF,NA,TRBD1,TRBV10-3,TRBJ1-5
TGTGCCAGCAGTGGTGGGCCCCCAGAGACCCAGTACTTC,CASSGGPPETQYF,NA,NA,TRBV6-1,TRBJ2-5
TGCAGCGTTACTTGGCAGGGGGCGAGGGAGCAGTACTTC,CSVTWQGAREQYF,NA,TRBD1,TRBV29-1,TRBJ2-7
TGTGCCAGCAGGTGGGGCGGAGAGAACACTGAAGCTTTCTTT,CASRWGGENTEAFF,few,NA,TRBV2,TRBJ1-1
TGTGCCAGTAGTCTTGGGACAGGGGTCGGGATTTTTGGCTACACCTTC,CASSLGTGVGIFGYTF,few,TRBD1,TRBV19,TRBJ1-2
TGCGCCAGCAGTCTCTCCGGGGGGGGCCAAGAGACCCAGTACTTC,CASSLSGGGQETQYF,NA,TRBD2,TRBV23-1,TRBJ2-5
TGTTCCAGCAGCTTGGGGCAGGGGGAGTACTTC,CSSSLGQGEYF,once,TRBD1,TRBV7-9,TRBJ2-7
TGTGCCAGCTCAGCCCTCCAGGGCGGGGGTAACTATGGCTACACCTTC,CASSALQGGGNYGYTF,NA,NA,TRBV18,TRBJ1-2
TGTGCCATCAGTGTCACTTTACAGGGGAGCTCCTATAATTCACCCCTCCACTTT,CAISVTLQGSSYNSPLHF,NA,TRBD1,TRBV10-3,TRBJ1-6
TGTGCCAGCAGTGGGCCGATGAACACTGAAGCTTTCTTT,CASSGPMNTEAFF,NA,NA,TRBV2,TRBJ1-1
TGCGCCAGCAGCCAAACCTGGGGGGGCTCTGGGGCCAACGTCCTGACTTTC,CASSQTWGGSGANVLTF,NA,TRBD2,TRBV4-1,TRBJ2-6
TGTGCCAGCAGTGGTAGCGCTAAAGAGACCCAGTACTTC,CASSGSAKETQYF,NA,NA,TRBV9,TRBJ2-5
TGTGCCAGCAGTGGGTCAGGCTCAAGAATTTACGAGCAGTACTTC,CASSGSGSRIYEQYF,NA,NA,TRBV6-1,TRBJ2-7
TGCGCCAGCAGCTTGGGACAGGGGCAAGAGACCCAGTACTTC,CASSLGQGQETQYF,NA,TRBD1,TRBV5-1,TRBJ2-5
TGTGCCAGCAGCGTAGAGGGACTAGCGTTGTCCTACAATGAGCAGTTCTTC,CASSVEGLALSYNEQFF,NA,TRBD2,TRBV9,TRBJ2-1
TGTGCCAGCAGTTACAAATGGGGACAGGGGATCACTGAAGCTTTCTTT,CASSYKWGQGITEAFF,NA,TRBD1,TRBV6-5,TRBJ1-1
TGTGCCAGCAGTCACAAAGATACGCAGTATTTT,CASSHKDTQYF,NA,NA,TRBV6-5,TRBJ2-3
TGTGCCAGCAGCCTAGGACAGGGTTCCTACAATGAGCAGTTCTTC,CASSLGQGSYNEQFF,NA,TRBD1,TRBV7-6,TRBJ2-1
TGTGCCAGCAGAACCCAGGGGAGTTTGCCAGATACGCAGTATTTT,CASRTQGSLPDTQYF,NA,NA,TRBV6-1,TRBJ2-3
TGTGCCAGCAGCTTAGCGGGAGGGGGGTGGAATGAGCAGTTCTTC,CASSLAGGGWNEQFF,NA,NA,TRBV7-9,TRBJ2-1
TGTGCCAGCAGCATGGTTGGGACTAGCGGGAGCAACAATGAGCAGTTCTTC,CASSMVGTSGSNNEQFF,NA,TRBD2,TRBV7-2,TRBJ2-1
TGTGCCAGCAGCTTGGCGGGGAGGGGACAAGAGACCCAGTACTTC,CASSLAGRGQETQYF,NA,TRBD2,TRBV5-4,TRBJ2-5
TGTGCCAGCAGTTACTCGGGCGGGGGCCCCTACGAGCAGTACTTC,CASSYSGGGPYEQYF,NA,NA,TRBV6-5,TRBJ2-7
TGTGCCAGCAGCTTGGAGTGGGGGGGGTCCTACAATGAGCAGTTCTTC,CASSLEWGGSYNEQFF,NA,TRBD2,TRBV5-4,TRBJ2-1
TGTGCCAGCAAACCCCTGACAGGGGGCTACGAGCAGTACTTC,CASKPLTGGYEQYF,NA,TRBD1,TRBV6-1,TRBJ2-7
TGCGCCAGCAGCTTCCGGGGACAGGGGGCGGGGAATGAGCAGTTCTTC,CASSFRGQGAGNEQFF,NA,TRBD1,TRBV5-1,TRBJ2-1
TGCGCCAGCAGCCAAGAGCGGGGGAACCAACAGCACTTC,CASSQERGNQQHF,few,NA,TRBV4-1,TRBJ1-2
TGTGCCAGCAGTGAATTTTCCGGGACAGCTTATGGCTACACCTTC,CASSEFSGTAYGYTF,NA,TRBD1,TRBV25-1,TRBJ1-2
TGTGCCAGCAGCTTTGGACTAGCGAACAATGAGCAGTTCTTC,CASSFGLANNEQFF,once,TRBD2,TRBV7-9,TRBJ2-1
TGCGCCAGCTTACCCGACTCCCTCCTGAGCACAGATACGCAGTATTTT,CASLPDSLLSTDTQYF,NA,NA,TRBV10-1,TRBJ2-3
TGTGCCAGCAGAAGACTAGCGGTTACCACAGATACGCAGTATTTT,CASRRLAVTTDTQYF,NA,TRBD2,TRBV2,TRBJ2-3
TGTGCTAGTGGCCACTACGAGCAGTACTTC,CASGHYEQYF,NA,NA,TRBV12-5,TRBJ2-7
TGTGCCAGCAAGGAGGAGACAGGGTTTTCACCCCTCCACTTT,CASKEETGFSPLHF,NA,TRBD1,TRBV4-2,TRBJ1-6
TGTGCCAGTAGTTTGGGACTAGATCCCTACGAGCAGTACTTC,CASSLGLDPYEQYF,NA,TRBD2,TRBV19,TRBJ2-7
TGTGCCAGCAATCTACAGGGGGCTGACACTGAAGCTTTCTTT,CASNLQGADTEAFF,NA,TRBD1,TRBV6-6,TRBJ1-1
TGCAGCGCCGGGGACACTAACACCGGGGAGCTGTTTTTT,CSAGDTNTGELFF,NA,NA,TRBV29-1,TRBJ2-2
TGTGCCAGCAGTGGGGGCTTTGGACGGAATCAGCCCCAGCATTTT,CASSGGFGRNQPQHF,NA,NA,TRBV2,TRBJ1-5